The entry below gives a single T cell receptor (beta chain) sequence along with its context. The antigen is not known. CDR3 length: 16 residues. Trimming left V 2 bases short and J 7 bases short, with 19 bases between. Per germline, CDR1 SGDLS and CDR2 YYNGEE. Unique molecular identifiers were incorporated into the prepared TCRbeta library. TCRdb used MiXCR to reprocess the PCR reads, holding one entry per CDR3 protein. This table has 530,000 or so distinct CDR3 sequences, 25% to 30% appearing once. This entry belongs to a study of T-cell reconstitution after alpha-beta-depleted transplantation in children. Study results and limitations: In patients about two months after transplant, alpha-beta T cells reportedly arose from several hundred expanded graft clones. Counts and diversity of T cells one year after transplant came mostly from newly produced T cells. Surviving recipient T cells and thymic progenitors underlay high day-60 TCRbeta diversity in some patients.

The receptor's source is a boy in the first two years of life with Wiskott-Aldrich syndrome, due to receive a stem cell transplant. This chain links TRBV9 with TRBJ2-1; D is perhaps TRBD2 (7 bases). The material was PBMCs, obtained before TCRalphabeta/CD19-depleted stem cell transplant. CDR3 residues: CASSVGGASGKNEQFF. CDR3 bases: TGTGCCAGCAGCGTGGGGGGGGCTAGCGGAAAGAATGAGCAGTTCTTC.